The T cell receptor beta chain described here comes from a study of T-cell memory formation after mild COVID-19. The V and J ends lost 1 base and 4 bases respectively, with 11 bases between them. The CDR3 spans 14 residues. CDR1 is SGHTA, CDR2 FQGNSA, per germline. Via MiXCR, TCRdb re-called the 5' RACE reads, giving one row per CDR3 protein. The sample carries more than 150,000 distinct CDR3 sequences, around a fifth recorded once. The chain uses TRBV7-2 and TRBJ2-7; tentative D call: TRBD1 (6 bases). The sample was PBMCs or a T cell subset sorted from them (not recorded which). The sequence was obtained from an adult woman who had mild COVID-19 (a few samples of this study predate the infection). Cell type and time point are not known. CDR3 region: CASSLEWDNYEQYF. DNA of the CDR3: TGTGCCAGCAGCTTAGAGTGGGACAATTACGAGCAGTACTTC.